These 30 T cell receptor beta chains came from one sample sequenced in a study of blood T cell repertoires in COVID-19 (dated by TCRdb to the early 2020s). Libraries were built with the immunoSEQ multiplex PCR assay. TCRdb took this table from immuneACCESS and kept in-frame rearrangements with V and J called. Such tables lack part of the clones; where checked against another copy, unresolved V genes explain under half of the gap, and the rest is unexplained. The sample table lists approximately 150,000 clones, roughly 80% of them with a count of one. About 19% of the sample comes from the top ten. Sequenced: peripheral blood. These receptor sequences come from a woman aged 80 or over with acute or convalescent COVID-19.

This rearrangement joins TRBV7-6 to TRBJ1-2; 7 bases are a match to TRBD1. The CDR3 has 15 residues. J was trimmed by 3 bases and V by 5 bases; bases with no gene match: 9. Germline V CDR1 and CDR2: SGHVS, FNYEAQ. The CDR3 loop is CASSPLSTGDYGYTF. The CDR3 bases are TGTGCCAGCAGCCCGTTAAGTACAGGGGACTATGGCTACACCTTC.

The chain carries TRBV5-1 and TRBJ1-4; D might be TRBD1 (5 bases). The CDR3 has 14 amino acids. Trimming took off 4 bases at V and 8 bases at J, with 15 bases between the two ends. Germline values: CDR1 SGHRS, CDR2 YFSETQ. The CDR3 region has the DNA TGCGCCAGCAGCCTGGACGGGGGGGACGAAAAACTGTTTTTT. Protein sequence: CASSLDGGDEKLFF.

J is TRBJ2-2 and V is TRBV5-1; D possibly corresponds to TRBD1 (7 bases). V was shortened by 5 bases and J by 5 bases, with 13 bases between the two germline ends. The CDR3 runs to 14 residues. CDR1 and CDR2 from the germline V gene are SGHRS and YFSETQ. In DNA, the CDR3 is TGCGCCAGCAGACTACAGGGGACTACCGGGGAGCTGTTTTTT. This translates into CASRLQGTTGELFF.

The gene calls are TRBV12-5 and TRBJ2-5, with D possibly being TRBD1 (6 bases). The V and J ends lost 1 base and 3 bases respectively, with 15 bases between them. Germline values: CDR1 LGHNT, CDR2 FRNRAP. This CDR3 contains 16 residues. DNA of the CDR3: TGTGCTAGTGGTTTGGGCAGGACAGCCGGGAAAGAGACCCAGTACTTC. This sequence encodes CASGLGRTAGKETQYF.

The chain joins TRBV4-1 to TRBJ2-3, with TRBD1 as a possible D gene (6 bases). The CDR3 has 15 amino acids. V was shortened by 3 bases and J by 8 bases, with 18 bases between the two germline ends. Germline CDR1 reads MGHRA; CDR2 reads YSYEKL. CDR3 bases: TGCGCCAGCAGCCAGGGACCCAGGGGTTCCCGTACGCAGTATTTT. Translated, it gives CASSQGPRGSRTQYF.

The gene calls are TRBV11-2 and TRBJ2-3, with D possibly matching TRBD1 (5 bases). From germline, CDR1 is SGHAT and CDR2 FQNNGV. Trimming took off 5 bases at V and 2 bases at J, with 14 bases between the two ends. CDR3 length: 15 amino acids. CDR3 amino acids: CASSPLGEDTDTQYF. In nucleotides, the CDR3 is TGTGCCAGCAGCCCGCTAGGGGAAGACACAGATACGCAGTATTTT.

The chain joins TRBV5-3 to TRBJ1-3; 7 nucleotides align to TRBD1. TRBV5-3 belongs to the ORF category, with a function that is uncertain. With 2 bases clipped from V and 1 base from J, the junction kept 12 bases outside the gene matches. The CDR3 totals 18 residues. The CDR3 sequence: CARSFVEGDRKSGNTIYF. The CDR3 DNA reads as TGTGCCAGAAGCTTCGTGGAGGGGGACAGAAAGTCTGGAAACACCATATATTTT.

This chain joins TRBV24-1 and TRBJ2-7, with no clear D. The germline V gene encodes CDR1 KGHDR and CDR2 SFDVKD. V was cut by 4 bases and J by 2 bases, with 11 bases left in between. The CDR3 is 14 residues long. Here the CDR3 DNA reads TGTGCCACCAGTGACCCGGCGAGGACCTACGAGCAGTACTTC. Amino acid sequence: CATSDPARTYEQYF.

This clone occurred a few times. V gene TRBV9 combines with J gene TRBJ1-5; TRBD1 is a possible D gene (5 bases). The germline V gene has CDR1 SGDLS and CDR2 YYNGEE. The CDR3 length is 14 residues. V was shortened by 5 bases and J by 3 bases, with 12 bases between the two germline ends. The CDR3 nucleotides read TGTGCCAGCAGTACATCTGGGGCCAATCAGCCCCAGCATTTT. Amino acids: CASSTSGANQPQHF.

V gene TRBV29-1 combines with J gene TRBJ2-5, with 8 bases fitting TRBD1. Germline V gene sequence: CDR1 SQVTM, CDR2 ANQGSEA. Germline trimming cut 7 bases from V and 5 bases from J; bases unmatched to any gene: 3. The CDR3 runs 11 residues. CDR3 nucleotide sequence: TGCAGCGCAGGGGGCCGGGAGACCCAGTACTTC. This encodes CSAGGRETQYF. The entire variable domain, with the rest obtained from reference TRBV29-1 and TRBJ2-5, is as follows: SAVISQKPSRDICQRGTSLTIQCQVDSQVTMMFWYRQQPGQSLTLIATANQGSEATYESGFVIDKFPISRPNLTFSTLTVSNMSPEDSSIYLCSAGGRETQYFGPGTRLLVL.

The chain links TRBV7-2 to TRBJ2-5, with a tentative D call TRBD1 (6 bases). V lost 2 bases to trimming and J lost 2 bases, with 6 bases between them. Per germline, CDR1 SGHTA and CDR2 FQGNSA. This CDR3 is built from 13 residues. The CDR3 bases are TGTGCCAGCAGCTTACAGGGGCAAGAGACCCAGTACTTC. Amino acid sequence: CASSLQGQETQYF.

The chain uses TRBV30 and TRBJ2-3; TRBD2 agrees at 10 bases. V gave up 0 bases and J gave up 3 bases; unmatched junction bases: 9. Germline loops: CDR1 GTSNPN, CDR2 SVGIG (reference sequence). The CDR3 covers 17 residues. DNA for the CDR3: TGTGCCTGGAGTGTACGTCTAGCGGGGGCGGTAACAGATACGCAGTATTTT. Its translation: CAWSVRLAGAVTDTQYF.

The chain has TRBV11-2 and TRBJ2-7, with no clear D. V shed 1 base and J shed 2 bases, with 3 bases lying between them. From germline, CDR1 is SGHAT and CDR2 FQNNGV. The CDR3 has 12 residues. In DNA, the CDR3 is TGTGCCAGCAGCTTAGCCACCTACGAGCAGTACTTC. Translating it yields CASSLATYEQYF.

This clone was observed a single time. The genes are TRBV5-1 and TRBJ2-5; D is possibly TRBD1 (5 bases). The CDR3 contains 14 residues. With 1 base removed from V and 6 bases from J, the gap between germline ends came to 13 bases. Germline CDR1 reads SGHRS; CDR2 reads YFSETQ. The CDR3 bases are TGCGCCAGCAGCTTGCTAGGGCAGGGCCAGACCCAGTACTTC. Protein: CASSLLGQGQTQYF.

This clone has a handful of counts. The V gene is TRBV6-1, the J gene TRBJ1-5, with D hard to call. Germline V lookup: CDR1 MNHNS, CDR2 SASEGT. Trimming left V 3 bases short and J 12 bases short, with 12 bases between. The CDR3 length is 12 residues. CDR3 bases: TGTGCCAGCAGTGAGATGGGCAACAGCCAGCATTTT. Translation gives CASSEMGNSQHF.

The rearrangement joins TRBV9 to TRBJ1-1; unclear D gene. The CDR3 runs 14 residues. Germline V gene sequence: CDR1 SGDLS, CDR2 YYNGEE. V was shortened by 0 bases and J by 4 bases, with 10 bases between the two germline ends. The CDR3 loop reads CASSVAITGTEAFF. Written as DNA, the CDR3 is TGTGCCAGCAGCGTAGCGATTACGGGCACTGAAGCTTTCTTT. The full variable domain, completed using reference TRBV9 and TRBJ1-1, is DSGVTQTPKHLITATGQRVTLRCSPRSGDLSVYWYQQSLDQGLQFLIQYYNGEERAKGNILERFSAQQFPDLHSELNLSSLELGDSALYFCASSVAITGTEAFFGQGTRLTVV.

The V and J genes are TRBV5-1 and TRBJ2-5; D is undetermined. The germline V gene has CDR1 SGHRS and CDR2 YFSETQ. This CDR3 spans 16 amino acids. V was shortened by 4 bases and J by 1 base, with 17 bases between the two germline ends. The CDR3 sequence is CASSARSLVAQETQYF. CDR3 nucleotides: TGCGCCAGCAGCGCCCGAAGTCTGGTAGCCCAAGAGACCCAGTACTTC.

This chain connects TRBV5-4 to TRBJ2-2; 7 bases agree with TRBD1. Germline V gene data show CDR1 as SGHNT and CDR2 as YYREEE (reference sequence). Trimming removed 4 bases from V and 5 bases from J; junction bases left unmatched: 5. The CDR3 length is 14 residues. CDR3 region: CASSRVTGTGELFF. The DNA for the CDR3 is TGTGCCAGCAGCCGTGTGACAGGGACCGGGGAGCTGTTTTTT.

The rearrangement joins TRBV5-1 to TRBJ1-1; D is undetermined. Between the trimmed V and J ends, which lost 5 bases and 3 bases, there was a span of 14 bases. There are 14 residues in the CDR3. Germline V gene data show CDR1 as SGHRS and CDR2 as YFSETQ. The DNA for the CDR3 is TGCGCCAGCAGAAGGACGGGGAGGGACACTGAAGCTTTCTTT. Translation: CASRRTGRDTEAFF.

This chain joins TRBV5-1 and TRBJ2-7; D gene ambiguous. CDR3 length: 13 amino acids. With 0 bases removed from V and 3 bases from J, the gap between germline ends came to 7 bases. The germline V gene has CDR1 SGHRS and CDR2 YFSETQ. The CDR3 DNA is TGCGCCAGCAGCTTGGCTCCCCTCTACGAGCAGTACTTC. Protein product: CASSLAPLYEQYF.

The chain is built from TRBV5-4 and TRBJ2-3; 9 nucleotides line up with TRBD2. The CDR3 totals 19 residues. Germline-derived CDR1 and CDR2 are SGHNT and YYREEE (reference sequence). J gave up 1 base and V 0 bases, and 12 bases lay outside the gene matches. This chain's CDR3 is CASSLGGTSSAGGTDTQYF. CDR3 in DNA: TGTGCCAGCAGCTTGGGGGGGACTAGCTCAGCAGGAGGCACAGATACGCAGTATTTT.

V usage is TRBV5-6 and J usage is TRBJ2-4, with TRBD2 as a possible D gene (6 bases). The CDR3 consists of 13 residues. Germline V gene data show CDR1 as SGHDT and CDR2 as YYEEEE. V was cut by 4 bases and J by 5 bases, with 10 bases left in between. In nucleotides, the CDR3 is TGTGCCAGCAGCGGGGACTCCGAAAACATTCAGTACTTC. It translates to CASSGDSENIQYF.

The chain links TRBV27 to TRBJ2-5, with 8 positions matching TRBD1. Germline CDR1 reads MNHEY; CDR2 reads SMNVEV (reference sequence). This CDR3 has 14 amino acids. J was trimmed by 4 bases and V by 6 bases; bases with no gene match: 7. CDR3 protein: CASRGTGLGETQYF. The CDR3 region has the DNA TGTGCCAGCAGGGGGACAGGATTAGGAGAGACCCAGTACTTC.

The chain has TRBV6-5 and TRBJ2-5; 8 positions agree with TRBD2. J was trimmed by 3 bases and V by 7 bases; bases with no gene match: 4. Germline CDR1 MNHEY, CDR2 SVGAGI. This CDR3 spans 13 amino acids. The CDR3 sequence: CASKQAGEETQYF. The CDR3 coding sequence is TGTGCCAGCAAGCAAGCGGGAGAAGAGACCCAGTACTTC.

The chain carries TRBV27 and TRBJ1-2, with 10 bases identical to TRBD1. Germline CDR1 is MNHEY and CDR2 is SMNVEV (reference sequence). The CDR3 runs 14 residues. V lost 4 bases and J lost 8; bases outside the gene matches: 7. The CDR3 sequence: CASSSADRGWGYTF. In DNA form, the CDR3 reads TGTGCCAGCAGTTCCGCGGACAGGGGGTGGGGCTACACCTTC.

This clone was detected only a few times. This chain uses TRBV11-2 with TRBJ2-2; D call uncertain. Trimming removed 1 base from V and 6 bases from J, with 12 bases in between. Germline V CDR1 and CDR2: SGHAT, FQNNGV. This CDR3 contains 15 residues. CDR3 region: CASSLATWASGELFF. As DNA, the CDR3 is TGTGCCAGCAGCTTAGCTACGTGGGCTTCCGGGGAGCTGTTTTTT. The full variable domain, in which reference TRBV11-2 and TRBJ2-2 provide the parts outside the CDR3, is EAGVAQSPRYKIIEKRQSVAFWCNPISGHATLYWYQQILGQGPKLLIQFQNNGVVDDSQLPKDRFSAERLKGVDSTLKIQPAKLEDSAVYLCASSLATWASGELFFGEGSRLTVL.

In DNA, the CDR3 is TGCGCCAGCAGTGAGTCTCCGCGGAGCTCCTACAATGAGCAGTTCTTC. The encoded protein is CASSESPRSSYNEQFF. The J gene is TRBJ2-1, the V gene TRBV10-2, with unresolved D. Trimming cost V 0 bases and J 0 bases, with 9 bases left between them. From germline, CDR1 is WSHSY and CDR2 SAAADI. The CDR3 is made up of 16 amino acids.

The chain joins TRBV7-2 to TRBJ1-2; TRBD1 aligns across 8 bases. With 4 bases clipped from V and 5 bases from J, the junction kept 15 bases outside the gene matches. This CDR3 contains 17 residues. Germline V gene data show CDR1 as SGHTA and CDR2 as FQGNSA. The CDR3 region has the DNA TGTGCCAGCAGCTCCGGGGACAGGAGCTTAAGTGGGTATGGCTACACCTTC. The encoded protein is CASSSGDRSLSGYGYTF.

The V gene is TRBV9, the J gene TRBJ2-7; 10 positions agree with TRBD2. The germline V gene encodes CDR1 SGDLS and CDR2 YYNGEE. V gave up 0 bases and J gave up 5 bases; unmatched junction bases: 5. This CDR3 comprises 15 residues. The CDR3 loop is CASSVGTSGNHEQYF. CDR3 coding DNA: TGTGCCAGCAGCGTAGGTACTAGCGGGAATCACGAGCAGTACTTC.

The rearrangement joins TRBV5-1 to TRBJ2-1, with 8 bases fitting TRBD2. V shed 0 bases, J shed 4 bases, and the junction held 6 bases outside the gene matches. The CDR3 is 16 amino acids. The germline gives CDR1 SGHRS, CDR2 YFSETQ. CDR3 amino acids: CASSLDARGEYNEQFF. As DNA, the CDR3 is TGCGCCAGCAGCTTGGATGCGCGGGGGGAATACAATGAGCAGTTCTTC.